A single sample gave rise to the 19 T cell receptor beta chains below, sequenced in a study of blood T cell repertoires in COVID-19. The repertoire was sequenced with immunoSEQ multiplex PCR; TCRdb's copy has only in-frame clones and lacks some. The repertoire has roughly 180,000 clones, 80% to 90% of them found once; the top ten carry around 2.3%. Input material: peripheral blood. These receptor sequences come from a man in his 70s with active or convalescent COVID-19.

This sequence joins TRBV10-2 and TRBJ1-2; 7 bases line up with TRBD1. The V segment lost 7 bases and the J segment 5 bases; nucleotides outside the gene matches: 7. The CDR3 has 13 amino acids. Germline lookup yields CDR1 WSHSY and CDR2 SAAADI. CDR3 residues: CASNEQGFYGYTF. For the CDR3, the DNA is TGCGCCAGCAACGAACAGGGGTTTTATGGCTACACCTTC.

V usage is TRBV5-1 and J usage is TRBJ1-6; D is uncertain. The V end lost 4 bases, the J end lost 6 bases, and 11 bases lay between the germline ends. Germline assignment: CDR1 SGHRS and CDR2 YFSETQ. The CDR3 has 14 amino acids. CDR3 residues: CASSGGQINSPLHF. As DNA, the CDR3 is TGCGCCAGCAGCGGCGGCCAGATTAATTCACCCCTCCACTTT.

V usage is TRBV2 and J usage is TRBJ1-5; D not resolved. This CDR3 is built from 14 residues. V was pared by 5 bases and J by 5 bases, with 13 bases between. Germline values: CDR1 SNHLY, CDR2 FYNNEI. CDR3 residues: CASSPDGRDQPQHF. In DNA, the CDR3 is TGTGCCAGCAGTCCTGACGGGAGGGATCAGCCCCAGCATTTT.

To note about this clone: Within the sample, other DNA sequences also encode this same CDR3. The chain has TRBV6-2 or TRBV6-3 and TRBJ2-7; TRBD1 agrees at 8 bases. V lost 6 bases to trimming and J lost 2 bases; unmatched junction nucleotides: 3. The CDR3 is made up of 13 amino acids. CDR1 and CDR2 (germline): MNHEY, SVGEGT. The CDR3 loop is CASSRTGPYEQYF. Written as DNA, the CDR3 is TGTGCCAGCAGCCGGACAGGGCCCTACGAGCAGTACTTC.

This clone was found once. The chain recombines TRBV15 with TRBJ2-1, with D perhaps TRBD2 (5 bases). Trimming took off 1 base at V and 10 bases at J, with 17 bases between the two ends. Per the germline V gene, CDR1 is LNHNV and CDR2 is YYDKDF (reference sequence). CDR3 length equals 15 residues. The CDR3 DNA reads as TGTGCCACCAGCAGAGCAGAGGGTCCACAATGGGAGCAGTTCTTC. Amino acids: CATSRAEGPQWEQFF.

V is TRBV6-6 and J is TRBJ1-5; tentatively, D is TRBD1 (6 bases). This CDR3 is 15 amino acids long. CDR1 and CDR2 (germline): MNHNY, SVGAGI (reference sequence). Between the trimmed V and J ends, which lost 7 bases and 2 bases, there was a span of 15 bases. The CDR3 reads CASTDQGSGNQPQHF. In nucleotides, the CDR3 is TGTGCCAGCACCGACCAGGGGTCGGGCAATCAGCCCCAGCATTTT.

The J gene is TRBJ1-5, the V gene TRBV28, with 9 bases lining up with TRBD1. The V gene end was trimmed by 5 bases and the J gene end by 0 bases; junction bases not matched to a gene: 14. Germline CDR1 MDHEN, CDR2 SYDVKM. The CDR3 contains 19 residues. The CDR3 DNA reads as TGTGCCAGCAGTGCCGTTGGGACAGGGAAGGTCTATAGCAATCAGCCCCAGCATTTT. It specifies CASSAVGTGKVYSNQPQHF. Filled out from reference TRBV28 and TRBJ1-5, the complete variable domain reads DVKVTQSSRYLVKRTGEKVFLECVQDMDHENMFWYRQDPGLGLRLIYFSYDVKMKEKGDIPEGYSVSREKKERFSLILESASTNQTSMYLCASSAVGTGKVYSNQPQHFGDGTRLSIL.

The chain combines TRBV18 with TRBJ2-3, with TRBD2 matching over 13 bases. V lost 2 bases to trimming and J lost 3 bases; unmatched junction nucleotides: 8. Germline V gives CDR1 KGHSH, CDR2 LQKENI. The CDR3 totals 18 residues. CDR3 nucleotide sequence: TGTGCCAGCTCACCAATAGGACTAGCGGGGGCCAGAACAGATACGCAGTATTTT. Encoded protein: CASSPIGLAGARTDTQYF.

This rearrangement joins TRBV27 to TRBJ2-7, with D possibly matching TRBD1 (6 bases). CDR3 length: 14 amino acids. The V end was cut by 6 bases, the J end by 4 bases, with 16 bases between. CDR1 is MNHEY and CDR2 is SMNVEV in the germline V gene (reference sequence). The DNA of the CDR3 is TGTGCCAGCAGCCGGACAGCACCCCCATACGAGCAGTACTTC. Its protein product is CASSRTAPPYEQYF.

The V and J genes are TRBV9 and TRBJ2-2, with 7 bases identical to TRBD1. The V and J ends lost 4 bases and 6 bases, in that order; junction bases with no gene match: 12. The germline V gene has CDR1 SGDLS and CDR2 YYNGEE. The CDR3 length is 16 residues. In nucleotides, the CDR3 is TGTGCCAGCAGCACCTACGCGAGGGACAGAGCCGGGGAGCTGTTTTTT. Its translation is CASSTYARDRAGELFF.

The V gene is TRBV11-3, the J gene TRBJ2-1; 7 bases agree with TRBD1. The CDR3 runs 15 residues. V gave up 5 bases and J gave up 8 bases; unmatched junction bases: 12. Germline CDR1 SGHNT, CDR2 YENEEA. Here the CDR3 DNA reads TGTGCCAGCAGCCTTAGATCCCACAGGGGTGATGAGCAGTTCTTC. Translation: CASSLRSHRGDEQFF.

This clone was seen only once. V usage is TRBV28 and J usage is TRBJ1-5; D remains ambiguous. Germline V gene data show CDR1 as MDHEN and CDR2 as SYDVKM. The CDR3 is 13 amino acids. Trimming cost V 2 bases and J 3 bases, with 5 bases left between them. For the CDR3, the DNA is TGTGCCAGCAGTTTACGTCCCAATCAGCCCCAGCATTTT. This gives the protein CASSLRPNQPQHF.

This chain uses TRBV7-2 with TRBJ2-3, with D possibly being TRBD2 (5 bases). Trimming shortened V by 2 bases and J by 5 bases, and 17 bases separated the two germline ends. CDR3 length: 16 amino acids. Germline V gives CDR1 SGHTA, CDR2 FQGNSA. This CDR3 is CASSLYGKLIGDTQYF. CDR3 sequence (DNA): TGTGCCAGCAGCTTATACGGGAAGCTGATAGGAGATACGCAGTATTTT.

The rearrangement joins TRBV25-1 to TRBJ2-2; possibly TRBD1 for D (5 bases). The CDR3 is made up of 15 amino acids. From germline, CDR1 is MGHDK and CDR2 SYGVNS. V was pared by 5 bases and J by 7 bases, with 17 bases between. CDR3 DNA: TGTGCCAGCAGTCCTGTGGGGCGTGTGATCGGGGAGCTGTTTTTT. This codes for CASSPVGRVIGELFF. The variable domain in full, with the rest retrieved from reference TRBV25-1 and TRBJ2-2, is EADIYQTPRYLVIGTGKKITLECSQTMGHDKMYWYQQDPGMELHLIHYSYGVNSTEKGDLSSESTVSRIRTEHFPLTLESARPSHTSQYLCASSPVGRVIGELFFGEGSRLTVL.

This chain links TRBV2 with TRBJ2-7; maybe TRBD2 (10 bases). Trimming pared 7 bases from V and 0 bases from J, leaving 31 bases between. The germline V gene encodes CDR1 SNHLY and CDR2 FYNNEI. The CDR3 has 20 residues. CDR3 in amino acids: CASIRTGGSGLAGASYEQYF. For the CDR3, the DNA is TGTGCCAGCATCAGAACAGGGGGCTCAGGGCTAGCGGGAGCCTCCTACGAGCAGTACTTC. Complete variable domain (other parts from reference TRBV2 and TRBJ2-7): EPEVTQTPSHQVTQMGQEVILRCVPISNHLYFYWYRQILGQKVEFLVSFYNNEISEKSEIFDDQFSVERPDGSNFTLKIRSTKLEDSAMYFCASIRTGGSGLAGASYEQYFGPGTRLTVT.

J is TRBJ1-6 and V is TRBV6-5, with 10 bases matching TRBD1. V shed 1 base, J shed 9 bases, and the junction held 6 bases outside the gene matches. The CDR3 sequence is 16 residues long. Germline lookup yields CDR1 MNHEY and CDR2 SVGAGI. For the CDR3, the DNA is TGTGCCAGCAGTTACTTCTGGGACAGGGGTAGTTCACCCCTCCACTTT. Translating gives CASSYFWDRGSSPLHF.

The chain uses TRBV19 and TRBJ2-1; TRBD1 matches at 9 bases. Losses at the gene ends were 9 bases for V and 7 bases for J; bases not matched to a gene: 13. The CDR3 covers 15 residues. Germline loops: CDR1 LNHDA, CDR2 SQIVND (reference sequence). The CDR3 DNA reads TGTGCCAGCTCACGGGGGACAGGGTTTGGAAATGAGCAGTTCTTC. This gives the protein CASSRGTGFGNEQFF.

This clone was found a few times. The genes are TRBV10-2 and TRBJ2-1; TRBD2 matches at 10 bases. This CDR3 region has 14 residues. The trim removed 6 bases at V and 6 bases at J, leaving 5 bases unmatched. Germline lookup yields CDR1 WSHSY and CDR2 SAAADI. The CDR3 DNA reads as TGCGCCAGCAGAGGACTAGCGGTACTCAATGAGCAGTTCTTC. It specifies CASRGLAVLNEQFF.

The chain is built from TRBV28 and TRBJ1-2, with unresolved D. Germline values: CDR1 MDHEN, CDR2 SYDVKM. Trimming shortened V by 7 bases and J by 4 bases, and 7 bases separated the two germline ends. This CDR3 has 11 amino acids. CDR3 residues: CASNNFYGYTF. As DNA, the CDR3 is TGTGCCAGCAACAATTTCTATGGCTACACCTTC.